The source of this TCR beta chain is a study of shared clonotypes between healthy human individuals. Study as a whole: Donors had three CD4 naive, three CD4 memory, two CD8 naive and one CD8 memory plate apiece.

All the donors were Caucasian adults who lived in Nashville, Tennessee. As originally analysed: In the immunoSEQ data, sequences were junction-only and lacked quality scores, so filtering differed. The method was immunoSEQ multiplex PCR; TCRdb's version includes in-frame clones alone and lacks a portion of them. V, J and clone size derive from that table, while D and trimming were established from the DNA sequence. In the table there are about 2.3 million clones, 85% to 95% of which are singletons. The CDR3 covers 15 residues. CDR1 SGHVS and CDR2 FNYEAQ come from the germline V gene. The V gene end was trimmed by 5 bases and the J gene end by 5 bases; junction bases not matched to a gene: 3.

V usage is TRBV7-6 and J usage is TRBJ2-1, with 13 nucleotides matching TRBD2. The sequenced sample consisted of naive CD4+ T cells from PBMCs. Specified subset: CD45RA+ positively selected. The TCR originated in a man aged 18 to 29 in good health. Some clones in this sample may be carry-over from other donors' samples. The CDR3 coding sequence is TGTGCCAGCAGCCCGGGACTAGCGGGACACAATGAGCAGTTCTTC. Amino acid sequence: CASSPGLAGHNEQFF.